This record covers a single TCR beta chain. The record originates from a study of shared clonotypes between healthy human individuals. Study-level background: Donors consisted of two women and three men between 18 and 49.

The CDR3 runs to 13 residues. Germline V gives CDR1 SEHNR, CDR2 FQNEAQ (reference sequence). Trimming cost V 1 base and J 6 bases, with 10 bases left between them. The authors ran the assay at deep level. Each PCR replicate run on unsorted PBMC took in approximately 310 ng DNA, about 30,000 T cell genomes. Sequenced by immunoSEQ multiplex PCR; TCRdb stores in-frame clones only, minus some. Here the sample spans about 490,000 clones, 76% being singletons. Sequencing was carried out using PBMCs. The rearrangement links TRBV7-9 to TRBJ2-7; perhaps TRBD1 as D (5 bases). The sequence derives from a middle-aged woman in good health. Some clones in this sample may be carry-over from other donors' samples. CDR3 amino acids: CASSLDRYSEQYF. The CDR3 DNA sequence: TGTGCCAGCAGCTTAGACAGGTATTCCGAGCAGTACTTC.